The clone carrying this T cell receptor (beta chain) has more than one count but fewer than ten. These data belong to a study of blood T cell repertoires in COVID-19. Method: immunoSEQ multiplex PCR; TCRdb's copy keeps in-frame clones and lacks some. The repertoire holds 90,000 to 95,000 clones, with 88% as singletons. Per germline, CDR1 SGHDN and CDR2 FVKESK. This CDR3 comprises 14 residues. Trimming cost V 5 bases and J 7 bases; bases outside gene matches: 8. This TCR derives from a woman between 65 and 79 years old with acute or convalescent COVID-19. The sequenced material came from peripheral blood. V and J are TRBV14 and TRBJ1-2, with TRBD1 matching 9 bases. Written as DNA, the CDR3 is TGTGCCAGCAGCACCCGACAGGGGGGTCTTGGCTACACCTTC. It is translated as CASSTRQGGLGYTF.